This T cell receptor (beta chain) originates from a study of early T cells in non-severe SARS-CoV-2 infection. Broader study findings: Private and CD4 specificities were missed by VDJdb matching, skewed to anti-spike CD8.

TCRdb analysed the 5' RACE reads with MiXCR anew, one entry per CDR3 protein. The data show 95,000 to 110,000 distinct CDR3 sequences, with roughly 10% seen just once and about 8.1% held by the top ten. This clonotype has a count of ten or more. Its antigen is undetermined. The CDR3 is 13 residues long. CDR1 is SGDLS, CDR2 YYNGEE, per germline. V was trimmed by 3 bases and J by 0 bases, leaving 3 bases between them. The chain links TRBV9 to TRBJ2-2; D remains ambiguous. The sequencing sample was made of whole blood. The TCR comes from an adult who was a healthcare worker with PCR-confirmed SARS-CoV-2 infection or an uninfected control (not recorded which). The CDR3 DNA reads as TGTGCCAGCAGCGGCACGAACACCGGGGAGCTGTTTTTT. As protein: CASSGTNTGELFF.